The 19 T cell receptor beta chains reported below all come from one sample, sequenced in a study of blood T cell repertoires in COVID-19. Clones were sequenced by immunoSEQ multiplex PCR, and TCRdb holds only the in-frame ones, with some missing. The sample records tens of thousands of clones, roughly 80% being singletons. Sequencing was done on a sample of peripheral blood. The receptors were sampled from a woman of 80 years or more with acute or convalescent COVID-19.

The chain joins TRBV7-2 to TRBJ1-5, with TRBD1 matching 7 bases. The CDR3 consists of 15 residues. V was pared by 5 bases and J by 7 bases, with 11 bases of the junction left unmatched. Germline lookup yields CDR1 SGHTA and CDR2 FQGNSA. The CDR3 sequence is CASSPSGGGWQPQHF. The CDR3 coding sequence is TGTGCCAGCAGCCCCAGTGGAGGGGGCTGGCAGCCCCAGCATTTT.

The CDR3 DNA reads as TGTGCCAGCAGCCCGACAGGGAGCTCTGGAAACACCATATATTTT. Protein product: CASSPTGSSGNTIYF. V gene TRBV9 combines with J gene TRBJ1-3; 7 nucleotides agree with TRBD1. V dropped 4 bases and J dropped 0; count of bases not matched to a gene: 4. The CDR3 runs 15 residues. The V gene's germline CDR1 is SGDLS and CDR2 YYNGEE.

J is TRBJ2-1 and V is TRBV7-2; D possibly corresponds to TRBD1 (6 bases). This CDR3 has 14 residues. Germline values: CDR1 SGHTA, CDR2 FQGNSA. V was cut by 4 bases and J by 5 bases, with 12 bases left in between. CDR3 in amino acids: CASSWRQANNEQFF. The CDR3 DNA is TGTGCCAGCAGCTGGCGACAGGCCAACAATGAGCAGTTCTTC.

By sample share, this clone is medium-sized. The chain employs TRBV24-1 and TRBJ2-6; D call uncertain. V was pared by 0 bases and J by 0 bases, with 5 bases between. Germline values: CDR1 KGHDR, CDR2 SFDVKD. CDR3 length equals 16 residues. The CDR3: CATSDLSVSGANVLTF. The CDR3 nucleotides read TGTGCCACCAGTGATTTGTCCGTCTCTGGGGCCAACGTCCTGACTTTC.

This chain links TRBV7-2 with TRBJ1-5; 7 nucleotides line up with TRBD1. The CDR3 covers 14 residues. V shed 4 bases, J shed 6 bases, and the junction held 6 bases outside the gene matches. The germline V gene encodes CDR1 SGHTA and CDR2 FQGNSA. The CDR3: CASSSNRGGQPQHF. The CDR3 DNA sequence: TGTGCCAGCAGCTCAAACAGGGGCGGTCAGCCCCAGCATTTT.

Details on this clone: The sample holds other DNA sequences that translate to the same CDR3. This chain connects TRBV9 to TRBJ1-2, with D perhaps matching TRBD1 (5 bases). The CDR3 spans 14 residues. Germline lookup yields CDR1 SGDLS and CDR2 YYNGEE. Trimming pared 4 bases from V and 2 bases from J, leaving 12 bases between. The DNA of the CDR3 is TGTGCCAGCAGCCCCGGCCAGGGCAACTATGGCTACACCTTC. It codes for CASSPGQGNYGYTF.

This clone was seen only once. The chain recombines TRBV19 with TRBJ1-5; 7 bases align to TRBD1. The CDR3 loop spans 14 amino acids. The junction had 3 bases not matched to a gene; V was cut back by 4 bases and J by 3 bases. Germline CDR1 and CDR2: LNHDA and SQIVND (reference sequence). Written as DNA, the CDR3 is TGTGCCAGTAGTACGACAGGGTACAATCAGCCCCAGCATTTT. Encoded protein: CASSTTGYNQPQHF.

V usage is TRBV4-3 and J usage is TRBJ1-1, with D hard to call. V lost 0 bases, J lost 1 base, and 9 bases lay in between. The CDR3 spans 15 residues. Looked up from germline, CDR1 is LGHNA and CDR2 is YSLEER. CDR3: CASSQESGRNTEAFF. In nucleotides, the CDR3 is TGCGCCAGCAGCCAAGAATCCGGGAGGAACACTGAAGCTTTCTTT.

The chain has TRBV27 and TRBJ2-7; the D is unclear. The germline V gene has CDR1 MNHEY and CDR2 SMNVEV (reference sequence). Trimming left V 0 bases short and J 3 bases short, with 6 bases between. This CDR3 contains 13 residues. CDR3 sequence: CASSLSERYEQYF. The CDR3 DNA is TGTGCCAGCAGTTTATCGGAGCGCTACGAGCAGTACTTC.

V is TRBV28 and J is TRBJ2-7; tentative D call: TRBD1 (5 bases). The germline CDR1 and CDR2 sequences are MDHEN and SYDVKM. Trimming removed 4 bases at V and 0 bases at J, with 7 bases between. The CDR3 covers 13 residues. This CDR3 reads CASSSDNSYEQYF. In DNA, the CDR3 is TGTGCCAGCAGTTCGGACAACTCCTACGAGCAGTACTTC. The whole variable domain, remainder taken from reference TRBV28 and TRBJ2-7, is DVKVTQSSRYLVKRTGEKVFLECVQDMDHENMFWYRQDPGLGLRLIYFSYDVKMKEKGDIPEGYSVSREKKERFSLILESASTNQTSMYLCASSSDNSYEQYFGPGTRLTVT.

The chain has TRBV7-9 and TRBJ1-5; TRBD1 is a possible D gene (5 bases). Germline lookup yields CDR1 SEHNR and CDR2 FQNEAQ (reference sequence). The CDR3 spans 13 residues. Trimming stripped 3 bases from V and 7 bases from J, with 10 bases between. CDR3 region: CASSFGGGQPQHF. DNA for the CDR3: TGTGCCAGCAGCTTTGGGGGGGGACAGCCCCAGCATTTT.

The chain recombines TRBV19 with TRBJ1-2; possibly TRBD1 for D (5 bases). The CDR3 has 14 amino acids. Germline V gives CDR1 LNHDA, CDR2 SQIVND (reference sequence). CDR3 nucleotide sequence: TGTGCTTCGGGGAGGGACTACTCGAACTATGGCTACACCTTC. This encodes CASGRDYSNYGYTF.

The chain carries TRBV7-9 and TRBJ2-1, with D possibly being TRBD2 (5 bases). Germline loops: CDR1 SEHNR, CDR2 FQNEAQ (reference sequence). The CDR3 is 13 amino acids. V dropped 1 base and J dropped 8 bases, with 9 bases sitting between them. The chain's CDR3 is CASSLDGVHEQFF. CDR3 DNA sequence: TGTGCCAGCAGCTTAGACGGGGTTCATGAGCAGTTCTTC. Based on the CDR3 plus reference TRBV7-9 and TRBJ2-1, the full variable domain is DTGVSQNPRHKITKRGQNVTFRCDPISEHNRLYWYRQTLGQGPEFLTYFQNEAQLEKSRLLSDRFSAERPKGSFSTLEIQRTEQGDSAMYLCASSLDGVHEQFFGPGTRLTVL.

The chain carries TRBV5-6 and TRBJ2-7; D perhaps matches TRBD1 (5 bases). The CDR3 is 15 amino acids. The V end was cut by 3 bases, the J end by 0 bases, with 13 bases between. Germline CDR1 reads SGHDT; CDR2 reads YYEEEE. The CDR3 here is CASSSRRGNSYEQYF. CDR3 DNA sequence: TGTGCCAGCAGCTCCCGTAGGGGCAACTCCTACGAGCAGTACTTC.

The rearrangement joins TRBV3-1 (or the pseudogene TRBV3-2) to TRBJ1-1; D is ambiguous. Trimming stripped 1 base from V and 4 bases from J, with 10 bases between. From germline, CDR1 is LGHDT and CDR2 YNNKEL (reference sequence). The length of the CDR3 is 14 residues. In DNA form, the CDR3 reads TGTGCCAGCAGCCAAGCGGCATCAGGCACTGAAGCTTTCTTT. The encoded protein is CASSQAASGTEAFF.

The J gene is TRBJ1-1, the V gene TRBV5-5; TRBD1 might be the D (5 bases). Trimming removed 5 bases from V and 1 base from J, with 18 bases in between. CDR1 and CDR2 (germline): SGHKS, YYEKEE (reference sequence). There are 16 residues in the CDR3. CDR3 nucleotide sequence: TGTGCCAGCAGTCTTACCATTGGGGCCACGAACACTGAAGCTTTCTTT. It specifies CASSLTIGATNTEAFF. The variable domain in full, with the rest retrieved from reference TRBV5-5 and TRBJ1-1, is DAGVTQSPTHLIKTRGQQVTLRCSPISGHKSVSWYQQVLGQGPQFIFQYYEKEERGRGNFPDRFSARQFPNYSSELNVNALLLGDSALYLCASSLTIGATNTEAFFGQGTRLTVV.

This chain joins TRBV5-1 and TRBJ1-1; a weak D match, TRBD1 (5 bases). CDR1 and CDR2 (germline): SGHRS, YFSETQ. V lost 4 bases and J 3 bases, leaving 10 bases between the germline ends. The CDR3 extends over 13 amino acids. The CDR3 coding sequence is TGCGCCAGCAGCCTACAACAGGACACTGAAGCTTTCTTT. This encodes CASSLQQDTEAFF.

This sequence joins TRBV7-3 and TRBJ2-1; D is perhaps TRBD2 (6 bases). The germline gives CDR1 SGHTA, CDR2 FQGTGA. V was cut by 2 bases and J by 0 bases, with 11 bases left in between. The CDR3 spans 16 residues. In nucleotides, the CDR3 is TGTGCCAGCAGCTTATCCCTAGCGAGCTCCTACAATGAGCAGTTCTTC. It yields the protein CASSLSLASSYNEQFF.

As DNA, the CDR3 is TGTGCCAGTAGTACCCTAGCGGGGGTTCATGAGCAGTTCTTC. Translating it yields CASSTLAGVHEQFF. This chain connects TRBV19 to TRBJ2-1; 10 bases agree with TRBD2. Per germline, CDR1 LNHDA and CDR2 SQIVND (reference sequence). After removal of 4 bases from V and 8 bases from J, the junction contained 5 bases not matched to a gene. This CDR3 contains 14 residues.